This entry lists 16 T cell receptor beta chains sequenced from one sample in a study of T cell responses to AZD1222 COVID-19 vaccine. Sequencing used immunoSEQ multiplex PCR; TCRdb keeps in-frame clones, though not all of them. The data contain under 150,000 clones, around 91% of them singletons. The sequencing used peripheral blood, collected 28 days after the second AZD1222 dose. All receptors come from an adult who received the AZD1222 COVID-19 vaccine.

This clone was counted a single time. This sequence joins TRBV6-1 and TRBJ2-7; a weak D match, TRBD2 (6 bases). Germline V gives CDR1 MNHNS, CDR2 SASEGT. This CDR3 has 13 amino acids. The V and J ends lost 2 bases and 12 bases respectively, with 17 bases between them. The chain's CDR3 is CASSELDWRETYV. In DNA, the CDR3 is TGTGCCAGCAGTGAATTGGACTGGCGGGAAACGTACGTC.

V is TRBV7-9 and J is TRBJ1-1; 8 positions match TRBD1. Germline V lookup: CDR1 SEHNR, CDR2 FQNEAQ (reference sequence). The CDR3 loop spans 15 amino acids. V was pared by 0 bases and J by 4 bases, with 4 bases of the junction left unmatched. CDR3 DNA sequence: TGTGCCAGCAGCTTAGCTACAGGGGGAAGCACTGAAGCTTTCTTT. Amino acids: CASSLATGGSTEAFF.

The rearrangement links TRBV7-9 to TRBJ2-7; the D gene is possibly TRBD2 (7 bases). The CDR3 totals 16 residues. Trimming took 3 bases from V and 1 from J, leaving 16 bases between them. CDR1 is SEHNR and CDR2 is FQNEAQ in the germline V gene (reference sequence). The CDR3 region has the DNA TGTGCCAGCAGCTTCCCCAGGGGAGGGTCGTCCTACGAGCAGTACGTC. It encodes CASSFPRGGSSYEQYV.

The count of this clone is one. This chain joins TRBV2 and TRBJ2-3; TRBD2 aligns across 8 bases. Per the germline V gene, CDR1 is SNHLY and CDR2 is FYNNEI. Losses at the gene ends were 2 bases for V and 4 bases for J; bases not matched to a gene: 5. The CDR3 runs 15 residues. CDR3 loop: CASSESGGPPDTQYF. The CDR3 DNA reads TGTGCCAGCAGTGAATCGGGAGGGCCTCCAGATACGCAGTATTTT.

The chain recombines TRBV28 with TRBJ2-7; TRBD2 matches 14 bases. The CDR3 totals 20 residues. Trimming removed 6 bases from V and 3 bases from J; junction bases left unmatched: 19. Germline V gene sequence: CDR1 MDHEN, CDR2 SYDVKM. CDR3 region: CASSRARLAGGPGSLYEQYF. In DNA, the CDR3 is TGTGCCAGCAGCCGAGCCAGACTAGCGGGAGGGCCGGGAAGTCTCTACGAGCAGTACTTC.

The rearrangement uses TRBV6-5 and TRBJ1-1, with TRBD1 matching over 7 bases. CDR1 is MNHEY, CDR2 SVGAGI, per germline. The CDR3 sequence is 14 residues long. V lost 7 bases, J lost 2 bases, and 7 bases stayed unmatched. Here the CDR3 DNA reads TGTGCCAGCAACAACAGGGGTCGTAACACTGAAGCTTTCTTT. This codes for CASNNRGRNTEAFF.

V usage is TRBV6-1 and J usage is TRBJ2-7; 8 bases fit TRBD2. This CDR3 has 15 amino acids. The germline V gene encodes CDR1 MNHNS and CDR2 SASEGT. The J segment lost 3 bases and the V segment lost 1 base, leaving 5 bases of the junction unmatched. CDR3 sequence: CASSEDDSGIYEQYF. The CDR3 nucleotides are TGTGCCAGCAGTGAAGACGATAGCGGGATCTACGAGCAGTACTTC.

The V call is TRBV18, the J call TRBJ1-2; D is possibly TRBD1 (5 bases). V was trimmed by 3 bases and J by 0 bases, leaving 11 bases between them. Germline V gene sequence: CDR1 KGHSH, CDR2 LQKENI. The CDR3 length is 15 residues. This chain's CDR3 is CASSPPTGANYGYTF. The CDR3 region has the DNA TGTGCCAGCTCACCGCCTACGGGGGCTAACTATGGCTACACCTTC.

The J gene is TRBJ1-3, the V gene TRBV6-5, with 10 bases matching TRBD1. Germline values: CDR1 MNHEY, CDR2 SVGAGI. After removal of 6 bases from V and 9 bases from J, the junction contained 11 bases not matched to a gene. This CDR3 is 15 amino acids long. CDR3 region: CASRDPDRGVGTIYF. DNA of the CDR3: TGTGCCAGCAGGGACCCGGACAGGGGGGTGGGCACCATATATTTT.

The genes are TRBV7-2 and TRBJ1-5, with 8 bases fitting TRBD1. From germline, CDR1 is SGHTA and CDR2 FQGNSA. The CDR3 consists of 19 residues. V lost 4 bases to trimming and J lost 1 base; unmatched junction nucleotides: 15. CDR3 sequence: CASSSWTGRFGESNQPQHF. CDR3 nucleotides: TGTGCCAGCAGCTCGTGGACAGGGAGGTTTGGGGAGAGCAATCAGCCCCAGCATTTT.

V and J are TRBV5-8 and TRBJ2-6; 7 nucleotides line up with TRBD1. CDR3 length: 17 amino acids. V trimming: 1 base; J trimming: 2 bases; junction bases outside the gene matches: 6. In germline, CDR1 is SGHTS, CDR2 YDEGEE. In DNA, the CDR3 is TGTGCCAGCAGCTTGAAGACAGGGAAGACTGGGGCCAACGTCCTGACTTTC. Translated: CASSLKTGKTGANVLTF.

The chain has TRBV30 and TRBJ1-1, with unresolved D. Per germline, CDR1 GTSNPN and CDR2 SVGIG (reference sequence). Trimming left V 6 bases short and J 3 bases short, with 11 bases between. The CDR3 totals 12 residues. CDR3 in DNA: TGTGCCTGTCGACCGAGGGACACTGAAGCTTTCTTT. Encoded protein: CACRPRDTEAFF.

This chain links TRBV5-1 with TRBJ2-7; D tentatively fits TRBD1 or TRBD2 (6 bases each). Trimming removed 10 bases at V and 3 bases at J, with 23 bases between. In germline, CDR1 is SGHRS, CDR2 YFSETQ. There are 15 residues in the CDR3. CDR3 nucleotides: TGCGCCCCCAGCCCCCGGAGGGGGGCCGACTACGAGCAGTACTTC. Translation: CAPSPRRGADYEQYF.

The chain is built from TRBV28 and TRBJ2-5; TRBD2 matches at 7 bases. The V segment lost 3 bases and the J segment 5 bases; nucleotides outside the gene matches: 3. Germline V gene lookup returns CDR1 MDHEN and CDR2 SYDVKM. The CDR3 extends over 13 amino acids. CDR3 sequence reads: CASSFPGGETQYF. Here the CDR3 DNA reads TGTGCCAGCAGTTTCCCGGGGGGTGAGACCCAGTACTTC.

The V and J genes are TRBV9 and TRBJ1-2; TRBD1 agrees at 9 bases. V lost 4 bases, J lost 5 bases, and 9 bases stayed unmatched. The CDR3 is 15 amino acids. Germline lookup yields CDR1 SGDLS and CDR2 YYNGEE. CDR3 in amino acids: CASSISPTGGYGYTF. In DNA, the CDR3 is TGTGCCAGCAGCATCTCCCCGACAGGGGGGTATGGCTACACCTTC.

This chain joins TRBV6-5 and TRBJ1-1; D unresolved. The CDR3 is made up of 16 amino acids. Germline CDR1 is MNHEY and CDR2 is SVGAGI. Trimming stripped 4 bases from V and 1 base from J, with 16 bases between. The CDR3 sequence is CASSSLALTENTEAFF. The CDR3 DNA reads as TGTGCCAGCAGTTCTCTAGCCCTCACAGAGAACACTGAAGCTTTCTTT.